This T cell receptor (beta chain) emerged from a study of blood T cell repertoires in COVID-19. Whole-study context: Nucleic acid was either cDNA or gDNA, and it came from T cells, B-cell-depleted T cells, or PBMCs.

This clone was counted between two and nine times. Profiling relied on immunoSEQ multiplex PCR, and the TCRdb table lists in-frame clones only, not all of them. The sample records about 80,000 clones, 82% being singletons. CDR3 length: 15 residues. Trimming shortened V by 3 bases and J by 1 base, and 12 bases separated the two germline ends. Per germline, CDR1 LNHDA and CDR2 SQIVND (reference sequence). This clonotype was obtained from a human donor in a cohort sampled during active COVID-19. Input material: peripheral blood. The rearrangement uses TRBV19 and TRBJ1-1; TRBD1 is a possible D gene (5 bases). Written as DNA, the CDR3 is TGTGCCAGTAGTATCTCACAGGCCGCGAACACTGAAGCTTTCTTT. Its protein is CASSISQAANTEAFF.